The TCR beta chain described here comes from a study of PD-L1 blockade in urothelial cancer. The time point was: peripheral blood 6 weeks after treatment start. The protocol was immunoSEQ multiplex PCR, while the TCRdb copy is restricted to in-frame clones and leaves out a portion. The sample contains about 91,000 clones, approximately 87% of which appear only once. Source: PBMCs, taken around atezolizumab (anti-PD-L1) treatment. The TCR originated in an older man with urothelial cancer.

DNA for the CDR3: TGTGCCAGCAGATCCAATCCAGGGACAGGGGCCCACTATGGCTACACCTTC. It encodes CASRSNPGTGAHYGYTF. The gene calls are TRBV27 and TRBJ1-2; TRBD1 agrees at 10 bases. Germline V gene sequence: CDR1 MNHEY, CDR2 SMNVEV (reference sequence). The length of the CDR3 is 17 residues. After removal of 6 bases from V and 3 bases from J, the junction contained 13 bases not matched to a gene.